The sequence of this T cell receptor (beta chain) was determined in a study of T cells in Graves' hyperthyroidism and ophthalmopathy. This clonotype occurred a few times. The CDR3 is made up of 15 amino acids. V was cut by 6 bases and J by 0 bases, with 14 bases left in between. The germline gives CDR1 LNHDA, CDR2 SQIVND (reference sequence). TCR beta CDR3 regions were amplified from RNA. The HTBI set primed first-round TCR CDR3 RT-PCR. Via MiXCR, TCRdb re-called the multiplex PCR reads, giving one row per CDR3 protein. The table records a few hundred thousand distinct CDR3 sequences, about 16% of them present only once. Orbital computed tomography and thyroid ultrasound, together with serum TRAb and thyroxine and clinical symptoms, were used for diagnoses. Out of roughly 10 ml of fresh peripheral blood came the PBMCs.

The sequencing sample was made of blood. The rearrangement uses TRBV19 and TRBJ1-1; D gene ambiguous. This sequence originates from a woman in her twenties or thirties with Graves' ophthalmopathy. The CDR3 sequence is CASRSGVRLNTEAFF. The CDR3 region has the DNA TGTGCCAGTAGAAGTGGGGTCAGATTGAACACTGAAGCTTTCTTT.